This TCR beta chain was identified in a study of cytomegalovirus exposure and HLA in healthy donors. Per germline, CDR1 SGHDN and CDR2 FVKESK. CDR3 length equals 15 residues. This PCR relied on a set of 60 Vbeta primers and 13 Jbeta primers. The protocol was immunoSEQ multiplex PCR, while the TCRdb copy is restricted to in-frame clones and leaves out a portion. The sample contains about 200,000 clones, 80% to 90% of which appear only once. About this clone itself: The junction does not match germline at one end; this may be a read error.

This clonotype originated in a young man in good health and CMV-seronegative. The sample consisted of PBMCs. V and J are TRBV14 and TRBJ2-6, with 7 bases aligning to TRBD2. CDR3 loop: CASSPGGSRASVLTF. The CDR3 region has the DNA TGTGCCAGCAGCCCGGGGGGTTCTCGGGCCAGCGTCCTGACTTTC.